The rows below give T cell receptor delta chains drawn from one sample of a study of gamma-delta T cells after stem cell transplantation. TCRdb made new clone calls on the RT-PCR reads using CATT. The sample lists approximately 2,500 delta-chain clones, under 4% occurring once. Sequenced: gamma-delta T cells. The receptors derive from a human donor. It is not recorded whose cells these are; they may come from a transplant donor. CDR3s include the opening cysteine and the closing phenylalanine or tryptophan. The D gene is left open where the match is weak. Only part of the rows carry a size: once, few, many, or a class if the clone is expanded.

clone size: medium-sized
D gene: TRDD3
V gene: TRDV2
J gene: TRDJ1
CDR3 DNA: TGTGCCTGTGACAATATTTCCCCTACTGGGGGACCCGATAAACTCATCTTT
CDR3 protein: CACDNISPTGGPDKLIF

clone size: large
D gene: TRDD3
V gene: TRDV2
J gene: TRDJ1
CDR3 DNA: TGTGCCTGTGACACCCTGGGGGGGTACACCGATAAACTCATCTTT
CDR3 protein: CACDTLGGYTDKLIF

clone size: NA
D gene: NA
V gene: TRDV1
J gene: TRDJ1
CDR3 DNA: TGTGCTCCTGGGGAACCCATCCTTCCTACTGGGGGTTACACCGATAAACTCATCTTT
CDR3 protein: CAPGEPILPTGGYTDKLIF

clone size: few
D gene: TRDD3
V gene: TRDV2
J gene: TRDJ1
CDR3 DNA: TGTGCCTGTGACATATTACTGGGGGATACACCGTACACCGATAAACTCATCTTT
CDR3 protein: CACDILLGDTPYTDKLIF

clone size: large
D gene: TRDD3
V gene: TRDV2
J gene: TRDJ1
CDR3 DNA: TGTGCCTGTGACAGTTTACTGGGGGATAGTCGTGATAAACTCATCTTT
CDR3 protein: CACDSLLGDSRDKLIF

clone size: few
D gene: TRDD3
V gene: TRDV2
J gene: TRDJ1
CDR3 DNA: TGTGCCTGTGACCCGGTGACTACTGGGGGATTGTACACCGATAAACTCATCTTT
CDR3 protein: CACDPVTTGGLYTDKLIF

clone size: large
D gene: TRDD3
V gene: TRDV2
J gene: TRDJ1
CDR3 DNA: TGTGCCTGTGACACCTCATCGTTACTGGGGGATAGTCGCGATAAACTCATCTTT
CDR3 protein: CACDTSSLLGDSRDKLIF

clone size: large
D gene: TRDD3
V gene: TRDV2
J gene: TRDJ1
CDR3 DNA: TGTGCCTGTGACACCGGGGGGATACGCGCCGATAAACTCATCTTT
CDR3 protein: CACDTGGIRADKLIF

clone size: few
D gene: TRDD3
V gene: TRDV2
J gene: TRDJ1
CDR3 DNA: TGTGCCTGTGACTCCCTTACTGGGGGATACGCCGAACTCATCTTT
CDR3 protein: CACDSLTGGYAELIF

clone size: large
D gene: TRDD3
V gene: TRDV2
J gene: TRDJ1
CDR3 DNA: TGTGCCTGTGACACTCTTCACAGTGTGGGGGATAGCACCGATAAACTCATCTTT
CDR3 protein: CACDTLHSVGDSTDKLIF

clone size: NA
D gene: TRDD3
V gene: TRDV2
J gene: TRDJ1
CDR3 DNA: TGTGCCTGTGACTCCCGGGGGGATACTCCGACCGATAAACTCATCTTT
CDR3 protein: CACDSRGDTPTDKLIF

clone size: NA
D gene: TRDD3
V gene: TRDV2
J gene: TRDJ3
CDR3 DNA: TGTGCCTGTGACACCGTTGTCCGGGATACGCCGGAAGAAACCTCCTGGGACACCCGACAGATGTTTTTC
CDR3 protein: CACDTVVRDTPEETSWDTRQMFF

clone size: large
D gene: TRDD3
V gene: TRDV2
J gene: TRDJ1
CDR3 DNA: TGTGCCTGTGACGCAGTACTGGGGACCGATAAACTCATCTTT
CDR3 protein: CACDAVLGTDKLIF

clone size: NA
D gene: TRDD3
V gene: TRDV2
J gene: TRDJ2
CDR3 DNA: TGTGCCTGTGACCTTCTACGGTCTGGGGGATCCCCGACAGCACAACTCTTCTTT
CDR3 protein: CACDLLRSGGSPTAQLFF

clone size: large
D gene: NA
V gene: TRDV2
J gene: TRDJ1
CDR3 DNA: TGTGCCTGTGACACGCTGGTGGGGATTTACACCGATAAACTCATCTTT
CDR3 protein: CACDTLVGIYTDKLIF

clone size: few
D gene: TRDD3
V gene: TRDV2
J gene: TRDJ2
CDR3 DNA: TGTGCCTGTGACACCGTAAGGCTGGGGGATACCGGGACAGCACAACTCTTCTTT
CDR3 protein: CACDTVRLGDTGTAQLFF

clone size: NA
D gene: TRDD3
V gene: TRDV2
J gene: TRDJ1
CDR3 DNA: TGTGCCTGTGACCCGGTTAGCGGCTGGGGGACGACCGATAAACTCATCTTT
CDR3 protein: CACDPVSGWGTTDKLIF

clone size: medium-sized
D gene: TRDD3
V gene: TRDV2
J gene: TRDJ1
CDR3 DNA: TGTGCCTGTGAACAACTGGGGGGCACCTACACCGATAAACTCATCTTT
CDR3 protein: CACEQLGGTYTDKLIF

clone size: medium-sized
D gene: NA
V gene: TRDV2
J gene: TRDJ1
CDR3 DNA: TGTGCCTGTGACACCGGGAACTTGAGGGGGACACCCTCCTCAAACACCGATAAACTCATCTTT
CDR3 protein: CACDTGNLRGTPSSNTDKLIF

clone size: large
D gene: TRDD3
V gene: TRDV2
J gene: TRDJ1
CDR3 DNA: TGTGCCTGTGACATATTACTGGGGGATACGACGTACACCGATAAACTCATCTTT
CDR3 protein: CACDILLGDTTYTDKLIF

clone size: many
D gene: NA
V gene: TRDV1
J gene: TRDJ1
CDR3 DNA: TGTGCTCTTGGGGAACTCTACCCCCGGTCCAGCGATAAACTCATCTTT
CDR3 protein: CALGELYPRSSDKLIF

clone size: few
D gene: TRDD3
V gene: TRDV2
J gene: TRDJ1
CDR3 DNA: TGTGCCTGTGACTCCTTACTGGGGGATACCGATAAACTCATCTTT
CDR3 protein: CACDSLLGDTDKLIF

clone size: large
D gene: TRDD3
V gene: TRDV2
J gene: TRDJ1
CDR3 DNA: TGTGCCTGTGACTCCCTAACTGGGGGAGAAAAGTCGTACACCGATAAACTCATCTTT
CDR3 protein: CACDSLTGGEKSYTDKLIF

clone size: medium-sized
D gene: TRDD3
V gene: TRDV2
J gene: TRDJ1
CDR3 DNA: TGTGCCTGTGATAACTGGGGGATAGTCGCCGATAAACTCATCTTT
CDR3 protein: CACDNWGIVADKLIF

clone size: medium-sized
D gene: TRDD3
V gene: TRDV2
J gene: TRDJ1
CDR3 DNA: TGTGCCTGTGACACCCTTCCAATTGGTACTGGGGGACCCTCTACCTCCCTTCAAGCCGATAAACTCATCTTT
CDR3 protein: CACDTLPIGTGGPSTSLQADKLIF

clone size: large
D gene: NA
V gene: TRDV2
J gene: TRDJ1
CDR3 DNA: TGTGCCTGTGACACCGTTAAGGGGAGGTACACCGATAAACTCATCTTT
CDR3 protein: CACDTVKGRYTDKLIF

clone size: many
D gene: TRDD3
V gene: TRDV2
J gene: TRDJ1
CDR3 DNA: TGTGCCTGTGACACCGCGTGGGGGGATGGGGGGGGCACCGATAAACTCATCTTT
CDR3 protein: CACDTAWGDGGGTDKLIF

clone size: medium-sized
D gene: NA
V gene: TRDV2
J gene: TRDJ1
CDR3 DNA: TGTGCCTGTGACACCTTATCATCCTACGGACGAGGCTTGTACACCGATAAACTCATCTTT
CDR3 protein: CACDTLSSYGRGLYTDKLIF

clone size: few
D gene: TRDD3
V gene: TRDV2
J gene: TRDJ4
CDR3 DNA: TGTGCCTGTGACCCGGTTCGTGTTGGCAGTACTGGGGGATACGCGTTATCCCCGATCTTT
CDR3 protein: CACDPVRVGSTGGYALSPIF

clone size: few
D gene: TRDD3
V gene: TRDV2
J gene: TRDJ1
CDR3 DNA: TGTGCCTGTGACACCCTGGGGGATATGGGGGGGATCCGGAGCAGCGATAAACTCATCTTT
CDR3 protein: CACDTLGDMGGIRSSDKLIF

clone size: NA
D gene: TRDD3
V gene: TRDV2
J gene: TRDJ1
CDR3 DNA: TGTGCCTGTGACGAGTCTGGGGGATTAGACACCGATAAACTCATCTTT
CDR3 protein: CACDESGGLDTDKLIF

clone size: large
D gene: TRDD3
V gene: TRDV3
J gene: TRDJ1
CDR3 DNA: TGTGCCTTTGCCCCCTTTAGTGGGGGAACCACCGATAAACTCATCTTT
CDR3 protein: CAFAPFSGGTTDKLIF

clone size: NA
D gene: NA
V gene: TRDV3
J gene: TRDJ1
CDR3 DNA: TGTGCCTTCTTTGCCCCCTTCTACGTAGGATATGGGGTGGTATGGGCTGATAAACTCATCTTT
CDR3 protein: CAFFAPFYVGYGVVWADKLIF

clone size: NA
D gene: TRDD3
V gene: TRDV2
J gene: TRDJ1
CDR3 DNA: TGTGCCTGTGACCCTCTGGGGGATACGCGGGCCGATAAACTCATCTTT
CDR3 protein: CACDPLGDTRADKLIF

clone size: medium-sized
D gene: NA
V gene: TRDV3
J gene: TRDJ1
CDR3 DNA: TGTGCCTCCCTACGGGGTGGGGGGCACATGGGGTACACCGATAAACTCATCTTT
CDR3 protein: CASLRGGGHMGYTDKLIF

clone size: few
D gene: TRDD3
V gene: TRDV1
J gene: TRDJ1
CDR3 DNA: TGTGCTCTTGGTCCTGACAGGGGACTGGGGATACATGGCGATAAACTCATCTTT
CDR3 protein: CALGPDRGLGIHGDKLIF

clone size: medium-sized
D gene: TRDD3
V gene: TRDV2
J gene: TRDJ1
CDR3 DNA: TGTGCCTGTGACCCTCTGCCCCACACGTATACTGGGGGAGCAACTACCTCGTACACCGATAAACTCATCTTT
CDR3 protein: CACDPLPHTYTGGATTSYTDKLIF

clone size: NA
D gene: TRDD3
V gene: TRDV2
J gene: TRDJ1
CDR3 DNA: TGTGCCTGTGATCTACTGGGGGAATACACCGATAAACTCATCTTT
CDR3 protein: CACDLLGEYTDKLIF

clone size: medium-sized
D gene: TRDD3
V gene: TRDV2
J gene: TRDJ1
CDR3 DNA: TGTGCCTGTGACCTACTGGGGCCCTCCACCGATAAACTCATCTTT
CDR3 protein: CACDLLGPSTDKLIF

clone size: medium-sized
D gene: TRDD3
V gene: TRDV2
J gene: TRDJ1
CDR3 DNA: TGTGCCTGTGACACCGTTCTCCTGGGGGATCGCGGGTCCGATAAACTCATCTTT
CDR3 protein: CACDTVLLGDRGSDKLIF

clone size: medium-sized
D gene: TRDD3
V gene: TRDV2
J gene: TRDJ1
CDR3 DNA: TGTGCCTGTGACACCGTCCTGGGGGATACGCGAATCTCGGCCACCGATAAACTCATCTTT
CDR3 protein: CACDTVLGDTRISATDKLIF

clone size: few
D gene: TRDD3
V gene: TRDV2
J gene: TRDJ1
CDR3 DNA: TGTGCCTGTGACCCTCCCTTGACGGGGGATACTCCGACCGATAAACTCATCTTT
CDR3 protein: CACDPPLTGDTPTDKLIF

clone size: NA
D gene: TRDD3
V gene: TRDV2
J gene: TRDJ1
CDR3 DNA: TGTGCCTGTGACCCTCTCTTGACGGGGGATACCTACACCGATAAACTCATCTTT
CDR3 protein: CACDPLLTGDTYTDKLIF

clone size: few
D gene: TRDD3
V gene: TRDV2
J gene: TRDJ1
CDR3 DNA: TGTGCCTGTCTCCTACGGGGGATGGGGGATACGGAGACCGATAAACTCATCTTT
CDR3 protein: CACLLRGMGDTETDKLIF